The 18 T cell receptor beta chains reported below all come from one sample, sequenced in a study of technical replicates of blood from a few donors. This table comes from immunoSEQ multiplex PCR, and its TCRdb copy is limited to in-frame clones, with some not included. There are some 76,000 clones in the sample; around 94% occur only once, and about 0.4% lies in the top ten. The specimen was T cells isolated from PBMCs. All receptors come from a human donor in good health.

The CDR3: CASSWQGNYGYTF. In DNA form, the CDR3 reads TGTGCCAGCAGTTGGCAGGGTAATTATGGCTACACCTTC. The rearrangement links TRBV6-5 to TRBJ1-2; weak D call: TRBD1 (5 bases). This CDR3 spans 13 amino acids. Germline V gene lookup returns CDR1 MNHEY and CDR2 SVGAGI. The V gene lost 4 bases and the J gene lost 5 bases, with 11 bases spanning the gap.

The chain joins TRBV5-8 to TRBJ1-1; the match to TRBD1 covers 8 bases. This CDR3 comprises 14 residues. V shed 4 bases and J 5 bases; nucleotides not matched to a gene: 7. The germline V gene encodes CDR1 SGHTS and CDR2 YDEGEE. The CDR3 here is CASSKGQGQTEAFF. The CDR3 DNA reads TGTGCCAGCAGCAAAGGACAGGGACAGACTGAAGCTTTCTTT.

The V call is TRBV27, the J call TRBJ2-3, with D hard to call. The germline V gene has CDR1 MNHEY and CDR2 SMNVEV (reference sequence). The CDR3 loop spans 12 amino acids. Trimming removed 7 bases from V and 0 bases from J, with 5 bases in between. This chain's CDR3 is CASTGSTDTQYF. CDR3 DNA sequence: TGTGCCAGCACCGGTAGCACAGATACGCAGTATTTT.

V usage is TRBV29-1 and J usage is TRBJ1-2; D not certain. V shed 0 bases and J shed 0 bases, with 11 bases lying between them. Germline V gene lookup returns CDR1 SQVTM and CDR2 ANQGSEA. CDR3 length equals 15 residues. Here the CDR3 DNA reads TGCAGCGTTGAAGATCCTAAATTGCCTAACTATGGCTACACCTTC. Translated, it gives CSVEDPKLPNYGYTF.

The chain combines TRBV9 with TRBJ2-7; 9 nucleotides agree with TRBD1. CDR1 is SGDLS, CDR2 YYNGEE, per germline. This CDR3 comprises 14 residues. With V trimmed by 3 bases and J by 3 bases, 4 bases remained unmatched. The CDR3 spells CASSAGTGYYEQYF. The CDR3 coding sequence is TGTGCCAGCAGCGCCGGGACAGGGTACTACGAGCAGTACTTC.

The rearrangement joins TRBV19 to TRBJ2-7; D possibly corresponds to TRBD1 (6 bases). The V gene lost 6 bases and the J gene lost 5 bases, with 17 bases spanning the gap. CDR3 size: 14 residues. In germline, CDR1 is LNHDA, CDR2 SQIVND (reference sequence). Here the CDR3 DNA reads TGTGCCAGTAGATCGGCAGGGGCAGCGGACGAGCAGTACTTC. As protein: CASRSAGAADEQYF.

This sequence joins TRBV6-5 and TRBJ2-7; no firm D call. Germline lookup yields CDR1 MNHEY and CDR2 SVGAGI. The CDR3 runs to 16 residues. V gave up 4 bases and J gave up 2 bases, with 18 bases separating them. This chain's CDR3 is CASSFFAAAKPYEQYF. Written as DNA, the CDR3 is TGTGCCAGCAGTTTCTTCGCGGCAGCCAAACCCTACGAGCAGTACTTC.

This clone was seen only a few times. The CDR3, as DNA: TGTGCCAGCAGCTTGGCGGGACAGGGACAAGGAGAAAAACTGTTTTTT. It encodes CASSLAGQGQGEKLFF. The chain couples TRBV5-6 to TRBJ1-4; TRBD1 aligns across 9 bases. V was pared by 0 bases and J by 8 bases, with 8 bases of the junction left unmatched. The CDR3 has 16 amino acids. CDR1 and CDR2 from the germline V gene are SGHDT and YYEEEE.

The rearrangement uses TRBV6-1 and TRBJ1-3; D gene unclear. Trimming shortened V by 2 bases and J by 4 bases, and 6 bases separated the two germline ends. CDR1 and CDR2 from the germline V gene are MNHNS and SASEGT. The CDR3 sequence is 13 residues long. The CDR3 spells CASSELAGNTIYF. The DNA for the CDR3 is TGTGCCAGCAGTGAACTAGCGGGAAACACCATATATTTT.

This chain links TRBV5-4 with TRBJ1-2; maybe TRBD1 (6 bases). CDR1 and CDR2 (germline): SGHNT, YYREEE (reference sequence). This CDR3 has 17 amino acids. V was shortened by 2 bases and J by 7 bases, with 24 bases between the two germline ends. CDR3 coding DNA: TGTGCCAGCAGCTTAGAGGGGAGGGCAGGGGAAGCGTTTGGCTACACCTTC. Translating gives CASSLEGRAGEAFGYTF.

CDR3: CASSLRTSGTSYEQYF. The CDR3 DNA sequence: TGCGCCAGCAGCTTGCGGACTAGCGGGACCTCCTACGAGCAGTACTTC. The V and J genes are TRBV5-1 and TRBJ2-7; 12 positions match TRBD2. There are 16 residues in the CDR3. Unmatched junction bases numbered 2, after V lost 1 base and J lost 0 bases. CDR1 is SGHRS, CDR2 YFSETQ, per germline.

The chain has TRBV19 and TRBJ1-5; 8 bases are a match to TRBD1. Germline CDR1 LNHDA, CDR2 SQIVND (reference sequence). V shed 5 bases, J shed 4 bases, and the junction held 7 bases outside the gene matches. The CDR3 loop spans 15 amino acids. CDR3 sequence (DNA): TGTGCCAGTAGTCTATCGACAGGGGCGAATCAGCCCCAGCATTTT. Its translation is CASSLSTGANQPQHF.

The chain links TRBV4-3 to TRBJ1-2, with D possibly TRBD1 on 6 matching bases. CDR1 LGHNA and CDR2 YSLEER come from the germline V gene. Trimming took 3 bases from V and 4 from J, leaving 18 bases between them. CDR3 size: 16 residues. The CDR3 protein is CASSHRYRENAYGYTF. The CDR3 bases are TGCGCCAGCAGCCATCGCTACAGGGAAAATGCCTATGGCTACACCTTC.

This rearrangement joins TRBV19 to TRBJ1-1; D gene unclear. The CDR3 length is 12 residues. V lost 7 bases, J lost 1 base, and 7 bases lay in between. The germline V gene has CDR1 LNHDA and CDR2 SQIVND (reference sequence). The CDR3 DNA follows: TGTGCCAGTACACGGGGGAACACTGAAGCTTTCTTT. Its translation is CASTRGNTEAFF.

V and J are TRBV6-5 and TRBJ2-7; D unresolved. The CDR3 runs 14 residues. Trimming shortened V by 0 bases and J by 4 bases, and 10 bases separated the two germline ends. CDR1 is MNHEY and CDR2 is SVGAGI in the germline V gene. Here the CDR3 reads CASSYSIQTYEQYF. As DNA, the CDR3 is TGTGCCAGCAGTTACTCGATACAGACGTACGAGCAGTACTTC.

The genes are TRBV25-1 and TRBJ2-7; 9 bases match TRBD1. There are 13 residues in the CDR3. V gave up 3 bases and J gave up 4 bases; unmatched junction bases: 1. Germline V gives CDR1 MGHDK, CDR2 SYGVNS. Here the CDR3 reads CASSDGQGYEQYF. Written as DNA, the CDR3 is TGTGCCAGCAGTGACGGACAGGGGTACGAGCAGTACTTC.

The chain has TRBV25-1 and TRBJ1-2; the D gene is possibly TRBD1 (6 bases). V gave up 4 bases and J gave up 3 bases, with 18 bases separating them. The length of the CDR3 is 16 residues. Per germline, CDR1 MGHDK and CDR2 SYGVNS. CDR3 sequence: CASSGRKGGGYYGYTF. As DNA, the CDR3 is TGTGCCAGCAGTGGGAGGAAAGGGGGGGGATACTATGGCTACACCTTC.

The V call is TRBV28, the J call TRBJ2-7; 8 bases line up with TRBD1. V gave up 4 bases and J gave up 3 bases; unmatched junction bases: 11. CDR1 MDHEN and CDR2 SYDVKM come from the germline V gene. This CDR3 contains 16 residues. CDR3 in DNA: TGTGCCAGCAGTTCGATCCGGGACAGGTTAAACTACGAGCAGTACTTC. Protein sequence: CASSSIRDRLNYEQYF.